The present entry profiles one TCR beta chain with its context. An end of the junction does not agree with germline; a read error may underlie this. These data belong to a study of shared T cell receptors in the human thymus. The CDR3 extends over 14 amino acids. CDR1 MDHEN and CDR2 SYDVKM come from the germline V gene. Profiled with immunoSEQ multiplex PCR; TCRdb holds only in-frame clones, not every one. The data contain fewer than 700,000 clones, over 75% of them seen just once; the ten biggest clones take up approximately 0.01%. The same sample was also studied in work on human thymus T cells. As that report states: During corrective heart surgery, resections were taken, and the thymus tissue came from them. Thymic and blood repertoires appeared to show biased V and J gene usage. Highly overlapping thymic repertoires in unrelated individuals were reported by related research.

The V gene is TRBV28, the J gene TRBJ1-2; 8 bases line up with TRBD1. Sequenced sample: thymocytes. This receptor was obtained from a boy less than two years old with a congenital heart defect. This CDR3 is CASRHRDRPLNHPF. The CDR3, as DNA: TGTGCCAGCAGACACCGGGACAGGCCTTTAAATCACCCCTTC.